This is a list of T cell receptor beta chains from one sample in a study of blood T cell repertoires in COVID-19. Data came from immunoSEQ multiplex PCR; TCRdb stores just in-frame clones and leaves some out. The profile covers about 320,000 clones, with 85% appearing a single time and 1.9% taken by the ten largest. Material for sequencing was PBMCs or T cells enriched from blood (not recorded which). These receptors all come from a woman aged 25 to 39 who had been exposed to COVID-19. CDR3s include the opening cysteine and the closing phenylalanine or tryptophan. A D gene is named only where the DNA matches it firmly. Some rows have no size entry. The others give once, few or many, or a class for an expanded clone.

j_call | v_call | clone_size | cdr3_length | d_call | cdr3_nt | cdr3_aa
TRBJ1-2 | TRBV7-9 | - | 14 | TRBD1 | TGTGCCAGCAGCCGGACAGGGCTTGACTATGGCTACACCTTC | CASSRTGLDYGYTF
TRBJ1-1 | TRBV6-5 | - | 15 | TRBD1 | TGTGCCAGCAGGGGCGGACAGGGGGCGCGCACTGAAGCTTTCTTT | CASRGGQGARTEAFF
TRBJ1-1 | TRBV19 | once | 22 | - | TGTGCCAGTTATGCCCTGTATGGCCATCAATCCCCTGAATGGGACATGAACACTGAAGCTTTCTTT | CASYALYGHQSPEWDMNTEAFF
TRBJ2-7 | TRBV14 | once | 13 | - | TGTGCCAGCAGCCAAGATCTAGGCTACGAGCAGTACTTC | CASSQDLGYEQYF
TRBJ1-4 | TRBV7-2 | - | 14 | - | TGTGCCAGCAGTCCGGACAGTCAAAAAGAAAAACTGTTTTTT | CASSPDSQKEKLFF
TRBJ2-1 | TRBV10-3 | - | 14 | - | TGTGCCATCAGTAAGTCTTACACAGACAATGAGCAGTTCTTC | CAISKSYTDNEQFF
TRBJ2-3 | TRBV19 | - | 17 | TRBD2 | TGTGCCAGTAGCACCATTGGACTAGCGGAAAACACAGATACGCAGTATTTT | CASSTIGLAENTDTQYF
TRBJ1-1 | TRBV30 | - | 13 | TRBD1 | TGTGCCTGGCGGGGACAGGGGGCGACTGAAGCTTTCTTT | CAWRGQGATEAFF
TRBJ2-5 | TRBV28 | - | 14 | TRBD1 | TGTGCCAGCAGTTCCTCAGGGGGACAAGAGACCCAGTACTTC | CASSSSGGQETQYF
TRBJ1-2 | TRBV6-5 | - | 14 | - | TGTGCCAGCAGCCCCGGTAAGGGGCCCTATGGCTACACCTTC | CASSPGKGPYGYTF
TRBJ2-5 | TRBV14 | - | 15 | - | TGTGCCAGCAGCCCTCGCACAGGGAACCAAGAGACCCAGTACTTC | CASSPRTGNQETQYF
TRBJ1-5 | TRBV19 | - | 18 | TRBD1 | TGTGCCAGTAGTGACCGCCGGGACAGGGGTTCTAGCAATCAGCCCCAGCATTTT | CASSDRRDRGSSNQPQHF
TRBJ1-2 | TRBV4-1 | - | 15 | TRBD1 | TGCGCCAGCAGCCCACTTGACAGGGTTAACTATGGCTACACCTTC | CASSPLDRVNYGYTF
TRBJ1-6 | TRBV6-5 | - | 16 | - | TGTGCCAGCAGTTACTCTCACGGTCTAACGAGTTCACCCCTCCACTTT | CASSYSHGLTSSPLHF
TRBJ2-1 | TRBV7-8 | - | 15 | TRBD2 | TGTGCCAGCAGCTTAATGGGCGGGAGTCGCAATGAGCAGTTCTTC | CASSLMGGSRNEQFF
TRBJ2-2 | TRBV7-6 | - | 14 | - | TGTGCCAGCAGCGTCGAACGAGGTACCGGGGAGCTGTTTTTT | CASSVERGTGELFF
TRBJ1-6 | TRBV27 | - | 18 | - | TGTGCCAGCAGCAACAGGGTCCCTACTAGCTCCTATAATTCACCCCTCCACTTT | CASSNRVPTSSYNSPLHF
TRBJ1-6 | TRBV19 | - | 15 | TRBD1 | TGTGCCAGTGCAGAACAGGGGGCGAGTGGTTCACCCCTCCACTTT | CASAEQGASGSPLHF
TRBJ1-5 | TRBV14 | - | 12 | - | TGTGCCAGCAGCCAAAGCTGGCAGCCCCAGCATTTT | CASSQSWQPQHF
TRBJ2-5 | TRBV7-6 | - | 14 | - | TGTGCCAGCAGCTTCCAACTAGTAGTAGAGACCCAGTACTTC | CASSFQLVVETQYF
TRBJ1-2 | TRBV27 | medium-sized | 12 | TRBD1 | TGTGCCAGCAGTCGTGACAGGGGTGGCTACACCTTC | CASSRDRGGYTF
TRBJ1-6 | TRBV19 | few | 12 | - | TGTGCCAGTTCCCCATATAATTCACCCCTCCACTTT | CASSPYNSPLHF
TRBJ2-6 | TRBV24-1 | once | 17 | TRBD1 | TGTGCCACCAGTGAGAGGACAGGGATCTCTGGGGCCAACGTCCTGACTTTC | CATSERTGISGANVLTF
TRBJ2-3 | TRBV19 | - | 16 | - | TGTGCCAGTAGTCCCCATATGGCGGGGAGCACAGATACGCAGTATTTT | CASSPHMAGSTDTQYF
TRBJ2-7 | TRBV2 | - | 13 | TRBD2 | TGTGCCAGCAGTGTCAGCGGGAGAGTCGAGCAGTACTTC | CASSVSGRVEQYF
TRBJ1-4 | TRBV7-9 | - | 17 | - | TGTGCCAGCAGCTTAGTGGGACGCGGGGCAACTAATGAAAAACTGTTTTTT | CASSLVGRGATNEKLFF
TRBJ2-2 | TRBV29-1 | - | 15 | - | TGCAGCGTTGTACGGCAGGGAGGTACGGGCGGGGAGCTGTTTTTT | CSVVRQGGTGGELFF
TRBJ2-1 | TRBV7-9 | - | 15 | TRBD1 | TGTGCCAGCAGCTTAGCAGGACAGGGGTTGAATGAGCAGTTCTTC | CASSLAGQGLNEQFF